This TCR beta chain emerged from a study of T-cell memory formation after mild COVID-19. This clonotype was counted only a few times. This CDR3 is 12 amino acids long. Per the germline V gene, CDR1 is SGHTA and CDR2 is FQGNSA. Between the trimmed V and J ends, which lost 4 bases and 10 bases, there was a span of 11 bases. 5'RACE with constant-segment primers yielded barcoded, UMI-tagged TCR alpha and TCR beta cDNA libraries. TCRdb re-derived calls from the 5' RACE reads in MiXCR, one entry per CDR3 protein. The sample has hundreds of thousands of distinct CDR3 sequences; around a sixth are singletons.

The TCR comes from an adult woman who had mild COVID-19 (a few samples of this study predate the infection). Cell type and time point are not known. What was sequenced was PBMCs or a T cell subset sorted from them (not recorded which). The chain couples TRBV7-2 to TRBJ2-1, with D perhaps TRBD2 (5 bases). In DNA, the CDR3 is TGTGCCAGCAGCTCACGGAGAGGGGAGCAGTTCTTC. This encodes CASSSRRGEQFF.